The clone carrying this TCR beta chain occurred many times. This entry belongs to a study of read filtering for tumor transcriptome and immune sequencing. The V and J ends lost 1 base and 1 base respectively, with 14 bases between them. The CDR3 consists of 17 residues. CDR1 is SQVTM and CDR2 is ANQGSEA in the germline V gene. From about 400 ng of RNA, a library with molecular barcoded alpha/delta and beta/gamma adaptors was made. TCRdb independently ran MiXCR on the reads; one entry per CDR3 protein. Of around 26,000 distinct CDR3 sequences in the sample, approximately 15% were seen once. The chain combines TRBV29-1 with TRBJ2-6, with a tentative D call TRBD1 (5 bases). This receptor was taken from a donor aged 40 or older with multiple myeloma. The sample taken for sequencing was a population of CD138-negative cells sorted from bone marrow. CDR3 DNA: TGCAGCGTTGAAGTATTTACAGGACCGTCTGGGGCCAACGTCCTGACTTTC. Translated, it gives CSVEVFTGPSGANVLTF.